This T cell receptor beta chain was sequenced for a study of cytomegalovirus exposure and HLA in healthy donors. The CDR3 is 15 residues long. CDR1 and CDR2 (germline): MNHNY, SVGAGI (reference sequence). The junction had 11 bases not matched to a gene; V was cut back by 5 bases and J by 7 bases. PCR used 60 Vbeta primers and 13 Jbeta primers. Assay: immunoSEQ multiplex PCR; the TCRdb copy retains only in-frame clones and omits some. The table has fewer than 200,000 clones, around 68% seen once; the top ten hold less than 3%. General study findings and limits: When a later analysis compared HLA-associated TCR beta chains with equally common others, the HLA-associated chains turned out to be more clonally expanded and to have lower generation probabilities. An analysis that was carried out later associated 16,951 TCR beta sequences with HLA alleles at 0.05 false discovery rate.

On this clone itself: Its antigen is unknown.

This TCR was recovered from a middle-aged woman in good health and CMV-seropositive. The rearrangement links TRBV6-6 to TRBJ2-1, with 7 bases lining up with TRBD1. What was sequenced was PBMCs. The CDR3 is CASSPTGQDGNEQFF. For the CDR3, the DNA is TGTGCCAGCAGTCCCACCGGACAGGATGGGAATGAGCAGTTCTTC.